These T cell receptor beta chains were read from a single sample in a study of chemoradiotherapy in HPV16-positive cancers. Sequenced by immunoSEQ multiplex PCR; TCRdb stores in-frame clones only, minus some. The data hold 20,000 to 30,000 clones, with less than 90% observed a single time. The sample was blood, taken from a patient who underwent chemoradiotherapy. These receptor sequences come from a human donor with HPV-associated anogenital cancer. The CDR3 runs from the conserved cysteine through the conserved F or W. D genes are given only for firm matches. For some rows the clone size is stated as once, few or many, or as a class when expanded; others skip it.

j_gene	len	d_gene	v_gene	abundance	CDR3aa	CDR3nt
TRBJ2-5	12	NA	TRBV7-2	NA	CASSLRAETQYF	TGTGCCAGCAGCTTAAGGGCCGAGACCCAGTACTTC
TRBJ2-6	18	NA	TRBV7-7	NA	CASSADAVPQSRANVLTF	TGTGCCAGCAGCGCGGACGCAGTGCCACAAAGTCGGGCCAACGTCCTGACTTTC
TRBJ2-7	13	NA	TRBV5-1	NA	CASSSGPTYEQYF	TGCGCCAGCAGCTCCGGACCCACCTACGAGCAGTACTTC
TRBJ2-3	15	TRBD2	TRBV13	NA	CASSLGGLATDTQYF	TGTGCCAGCAGCTTAGGGGGACTAGCTACAGATACGCAGTATTTT
TRBJ1-2	15	NA	TRBV23-1	NA	CASSLRLISNYGYTF	TGCGCCAGCAGCCTCAGACTGATATCCAACTATGGCTACACCTTC
TRBJ2-1	17	TRBD2	TRBV5-5	once	CASSLGGLAGTYNEQFF	TGTGCCAGCAGCTTAGGGGGACTAGCGGGAACCTACAATGAGCAGTTCTTC
TRBJ1-1	13	NA	TRBV6-5	NA	CASGPQAYTEAFF	TGTGCCAGCGGTCCCCAGGCCTACACTGAAGCTTTCTTT
TRBJ2-5	16	NA	TRBV5-1	NA	CASSRTGGGVGETQYF	TGCGCCAGCAGCCGGACTGGCGGTGGGGTCGGAGAGACCCAGTACTTC
TRBJ1-1	12	NA	TRBV6-5	once	CASSLDRFEAFF	TGTGCCAGCAGCCTCGACAGGTTTGAAGCTTTCTTT
TRBJ2-5	16	TRBD2	TRBV7-2	NA	CASSLDGGGRAYSQYF	TGTGCCAGCAGCTTAGACGGGGGCGGGAGGGCCTATAGCCAGTACTTC
TRBJ2-2	14	NA	TRBV6-4	NA	CASSAEGDTGELFF	TGTGCCAGCAGTGCCGAGGGGGACACCGGGGAGCTGTTTTTT
TRBJ2-1	15	TRBD2	TRBV7-2	once	CASSFSSGTYNEQFF	TGTGCCAGCAGCTTTTCCAGCGGGACCTACAATGAGCAGTTCTTC
TRBJ2-7	14	NA	TRBV9	NA	CASSVKGSLGEQYF	TGTGCCAGCAGCGTTAAGGGGTCCCTAGGCGAGCAGTACTTC
TRBJ1-5	14	NA	TRBV6-5	NA	CASSRGTSNQPQHF	TGTGCCAGCAGCCGAGGGACATCTAATCAGCCCCAGCATTTT
TRBJ2-3	15	TRBD1	TRBV6-1	NA	CASTIQGVETDTQYF	TGTGCCAGCACGATACAGGGGGTTGAGACAGATACGCAGTATTTT
TRBJ2-2	14	NA	TRBV7-2	NA	CASSPASSDGELFF	TGTGCCAGCAGCCCAGCCTCTAGCGACGGGGAGCTGTTTTTT
TRBJ2-7	16	NA	TRBV25-1	NA	CASSGGHGSRFYEQYF	TGTGCCAGCAGTGGAGGACACGGGAGTAGGTTCTACGAGCAGTACTTC
TRBJ2-3	13	NA	TRBV9	NA	CASSGGITDTQYF	TGTGCCAGCAGCGGGGGGATCACAGATACGCAGTATTTT
TRBJ2-7	17	NA	TRBV4-1	NA	CASSQDSVRDGPYEQYF	TGCGCCAGCAGCCAAGATTCGGTAAGGGACGGCCCCTACGAGCAGTACTTC
TRBJ1-2	13	NA	TRBV21-1	NA	CASSKGRGDGYTF	TGTGCCAGCAGCAAAGGGAGAGGTGATGGCTACACCTTC
TRBJ2-2	13	NA	TRBV12-2	NA	CASRLVPPGELFF	TGTGCAAGTCGCTTAGTGCCCCCCGGGGAGCTGTTTTTT
TRBJ2-5	14	NA	TRBV9	NA	CASSVGGQQETQYF	TGTGCCAGCAGCGTAGGGGGACAACAAGAGACCCAGTACTTC